The next 3 T cell receptor beta chains were all read from a single sample in a study of immune evolution from preneoplasia to lung adenocarcinoma. Sequenced by immunoSEQ multiplex PCR; TCRdb stores in-frame clones only, minus some. The profile covers about 3,600 clones, with around 80% appearing a single time and 13% to 15% taken by the ten largest. The sample was FFPE adjacent normal lung tissue. The origin of the receptors is a person aged 55-80 years with lung adenocarcinoma.

This clone appeared a few times. The chain carries TRBV11-3 and TRBJ1-1; the match to TRBD1 covers 7 bases. J lost 7 bases, V lost 4 bases, and 6 bases had no gene match. The CDR3 has 13 amino acids. Germline V gene lookup returns CDR1 SGHNT and CDR2 YENEEA. CDR3 sequence: CASSSGGTREAFF. The DNA of the CDR3 is TGTGCCAGCAGCTCAGGGGGGACTCGTGAAGCTTTCTTT.

This sequence joins TRBV6-5 and TRBJ1-4; no definite D call. CDR3 length: 14 residues. Germline V gene sequence: CDR1 MNHEY, CDR2 SVGAGI. V lost 2 bases and J 5 bases, leaving 9 bases between the germline ends. CDR3 region: CASSYGQRNEKLFF. Written as DNA, the CDR3 is TGTGCCAGCAGTTACGGGCAGAGAAATGAAAAACTGTTTTTT.

For this clone: An end of the junction differs from the germline gene, which may be a read error. The V call is TRBV13, the J call TRBJ2-5, with a tentative D call TRBD2 (5 bases). Germline CDR1 reads PRHDT; CDR2 reads FYEKMQ (reference sequence). The CDR3 totals 13 residues. CDR3 nucleotide sequence: TGTGCCAGCAGCCTAGGTTCGGGGGAGACCCAGTACTTC. Translated: CASSLGSGETQYF.